Listed below are T cell receptor beta chains from one sample, sequenced in a study of cytotoxic CD8 clonotypes in ibrutinib-treated CLL. Sequencing used immunoSEQ multiplex PCR; TCRdb keeps in-frame clones, though not all of them. Here the sample spans roughly 150,000 clones, more than 70% being singletons. The starting material was PBMCs, obtained at disease progression, from a patient treated with ibrutinib. The receptors were gathered from a human donor with chronic lymphocytic leukemia. Each CDR3 is given with its conserved first and last residue. Not every row has a clone size; where given, it reads once, few, many or a size class.

>TRBJ1-3|once|TRBV28
CASSLPLYGNTIYF
>TRBJ2-1|-|TRBV11-1
CASSPRLAGVNEQFF
>TRBJ1-5|-|TRBV30
CAWSAAGVRNQPQHF
>TRBJ1-1|-|TRBV12-5
CASGPLTGLNTEAFF
>TRBJ1-3|-|TRBV6-5
CASRSGNTIHF
>TRBJ1-2|few|TRBV2
CASSTANYGYTF
>TRBJ2-4|-|TRBV11-3
CASSSYTGAGAKNIQYF
>TRBJ2-3|-|TRBV7-9
CASSRDSSTDTQYF
>TRBJ2-3|-|TRBV5-1
CASSLTPGPDTQYF
>TRBJ2-3|-|TRBV30
CARTSGRQSSTDTQYF
>TRBJ2-2|-|TRBV7-2
CASSPHPGTGNTGELFF
>TRBJ1-1|medium-sized|TRBV30
CAWSVHLPGTGGIAFF
>TRBJ2-3|-|TRBV5-4
CASSRTGSDTQYF
>TRBJ2-7|-|TRBV25-1
CASSEPGLAGALNEQYF
>TRBJ1-1|-|TRBV18
CASSPSIGYMNTEAFF
>TRBJ1-5|-|TRBV13
CASSLYLSGPQHF
>TRBJ2-7|-|TRBV5-1
CASSLVALGQPQGAYEQYF
>TRBJ2-7|-|TRBV28
CARVVAGEYYEQYF
>TRBJ2-5|-|TRBV5-1
CASSLEWLAEETQYF
>TRBJ2-7|-|TRBV7-8
CASTHGTSVTYEQYF
>TRBJ2-1|-|TRBV5-1
CASSLDSVAYNEQFF
>TRBJ2-7|-|TRBV11-3
CASSSPHSGSVYEQYF
>TRBJ1-5|-|TRBV5-6
CASSSRTGRGPQHF
>TRBJ2-3|-|TRBV7-3
CASSSRVWLAGDWDTQYF
>TRBJ1-4|-|TRBV11-3
CASSLDATGTGYEKLFF
>TRBJ2-7|-|TRBV6-1
CASSERRSSYEQYF
>TRBJ1-2|-|TRBV11-3
CASSLSGGPLYGYTF